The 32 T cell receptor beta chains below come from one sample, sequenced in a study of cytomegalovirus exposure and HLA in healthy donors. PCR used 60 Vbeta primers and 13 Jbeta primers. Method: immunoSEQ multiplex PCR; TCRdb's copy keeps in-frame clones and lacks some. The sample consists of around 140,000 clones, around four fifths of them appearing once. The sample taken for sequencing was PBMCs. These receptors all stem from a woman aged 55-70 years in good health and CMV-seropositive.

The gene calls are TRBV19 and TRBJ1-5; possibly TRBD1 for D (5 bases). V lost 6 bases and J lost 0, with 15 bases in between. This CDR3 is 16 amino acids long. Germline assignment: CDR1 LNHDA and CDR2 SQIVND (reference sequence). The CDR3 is CASRNDGGVSNQPQHF. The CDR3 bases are TGTGCCAGTAGAAACGACGGGGGAGTTAGCAATCAGCCCCAGCATTTT. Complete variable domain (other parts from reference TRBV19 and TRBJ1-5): DGGITQSPKYLFRKEGQNVTLSCEQNLNHDAMYWYRQDPGQGLRLIYYSQIVNDFQKGDIAEGYSVSREKKESFPLTVTSAQKNPTAFYLCASRNDGGVSNQPQHFGDGTRLSIL.

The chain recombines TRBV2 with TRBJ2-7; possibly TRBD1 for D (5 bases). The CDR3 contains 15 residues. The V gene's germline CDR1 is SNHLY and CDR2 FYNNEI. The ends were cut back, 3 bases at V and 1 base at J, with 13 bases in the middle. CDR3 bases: TGTGCCAGCAGTGAGGGGCATCTCCCGTCCTACGAGCAGTACTTC. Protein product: CASSEGHLPSYEQYF.

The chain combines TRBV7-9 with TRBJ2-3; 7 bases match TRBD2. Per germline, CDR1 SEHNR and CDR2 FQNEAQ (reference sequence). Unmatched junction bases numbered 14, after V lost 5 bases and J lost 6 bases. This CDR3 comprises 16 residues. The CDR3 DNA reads TGTGCCAGCAGCCACCCCCTAGTGGGAGGGTGGGATACGCAGTATTTT. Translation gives CASSHPLVGGWDTQYF. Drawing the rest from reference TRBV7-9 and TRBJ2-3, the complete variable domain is DTGVSQNPRHKITKRGQNVTFRCDPISEHNRLYWYRQTLGQGPEFLTYFQNEAQLEKSRLLSDRFSAERPKGSFSTLEIQRTEQGDSAMYLCASSHPLVGGWDTQYFGPGTRLTVL.

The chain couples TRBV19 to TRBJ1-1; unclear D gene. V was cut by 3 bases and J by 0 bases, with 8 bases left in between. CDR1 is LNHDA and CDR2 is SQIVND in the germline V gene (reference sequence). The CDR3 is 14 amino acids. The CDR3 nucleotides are TGTGCCAGTAGTATGGGCAGAGTGAACACTGAAGCTTTCTTT. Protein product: CASSMGRVNTEAFF.

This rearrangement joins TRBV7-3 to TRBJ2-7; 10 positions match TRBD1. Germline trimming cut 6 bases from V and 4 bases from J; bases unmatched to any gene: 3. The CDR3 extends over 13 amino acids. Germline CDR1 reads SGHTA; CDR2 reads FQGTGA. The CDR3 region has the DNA TGTGCCAGCAGTCCGGGACAGGGGTACGAGCAGTACTTC. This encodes CASSPGQGYEQYF. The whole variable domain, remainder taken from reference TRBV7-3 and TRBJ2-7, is GAGVSQTPSNKVTEKGKYVELRCDPISGHTALYWYRQSLGQGPEFLIYFQGTGAADDSGLPNDRFFAVRPEGSVSTLKIQRTERGDSAVYLCASSPGQGYEQYFGPGTRLTVT.

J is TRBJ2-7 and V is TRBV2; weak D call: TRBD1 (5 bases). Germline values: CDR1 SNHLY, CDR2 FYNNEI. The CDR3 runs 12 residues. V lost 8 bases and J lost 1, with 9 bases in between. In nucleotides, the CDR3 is TGTGCCAGCCTGGACACGTCCTACGAGCAGTACTTC. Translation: CASLDTSYEQYF.

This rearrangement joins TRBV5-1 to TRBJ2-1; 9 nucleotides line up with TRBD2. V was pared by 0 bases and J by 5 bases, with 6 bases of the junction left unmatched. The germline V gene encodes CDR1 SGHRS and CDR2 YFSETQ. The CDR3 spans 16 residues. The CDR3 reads CASSLAASGTNNEQFF. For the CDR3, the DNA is TGCGCCAGCAGCTTGGCCGCTAGCGGGACTAACAATGAGCAGTTCTTC.

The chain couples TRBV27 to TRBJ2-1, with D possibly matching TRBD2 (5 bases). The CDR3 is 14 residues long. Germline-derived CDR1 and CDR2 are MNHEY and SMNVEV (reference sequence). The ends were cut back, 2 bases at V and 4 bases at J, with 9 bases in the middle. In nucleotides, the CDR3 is TGTGCCAGCAGTTTAGAGGGCCTGTACAATGAGCAGTTCTTC. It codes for CASSLEGLYNEQFF.

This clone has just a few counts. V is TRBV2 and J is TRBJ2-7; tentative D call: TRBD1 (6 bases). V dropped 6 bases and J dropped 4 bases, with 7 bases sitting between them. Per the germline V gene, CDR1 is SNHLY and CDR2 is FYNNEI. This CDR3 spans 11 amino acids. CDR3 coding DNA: TGTGCCAGCAGCGGACAGTACGAGCAGTACTTC. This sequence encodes CASSGQYEQYF.

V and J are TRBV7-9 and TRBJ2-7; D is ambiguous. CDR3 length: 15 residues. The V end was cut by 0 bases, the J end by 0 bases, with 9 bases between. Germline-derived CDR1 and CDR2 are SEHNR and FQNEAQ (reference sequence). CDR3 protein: CASSLAGTVSYEQYF. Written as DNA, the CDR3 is TGTGCCAGCAGCTTAGCTGGAACAGTCTCCTACGAGCAGTACTTC.

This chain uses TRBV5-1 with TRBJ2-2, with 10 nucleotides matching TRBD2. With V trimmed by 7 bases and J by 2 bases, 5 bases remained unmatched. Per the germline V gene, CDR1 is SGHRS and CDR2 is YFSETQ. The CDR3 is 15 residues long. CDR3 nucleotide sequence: TGCGCCAGCGGAAGACTAGCGGGTAACACCGGGGAGCTGTTTTTT. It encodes CASGRLAGNTGELFF.

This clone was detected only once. Here the CDR3 DNA reads TGTGCCAGCACCCTGGAAGGCGGGAGTGGAGGTGAGCAGTTCTTC. Its translation: CASTLEGGSGGEQFF. V usage is TRBV6-1 and J usage is TRBJ2-1; 7 positions match TRBD2. The V and J ends lost 7 bases and 9 bases, in that order; junction bases with no gene match: 15. The CDR3 covers 15 residues. Germline V gives CDR1 MNHNS, CDR2 SASEGT.

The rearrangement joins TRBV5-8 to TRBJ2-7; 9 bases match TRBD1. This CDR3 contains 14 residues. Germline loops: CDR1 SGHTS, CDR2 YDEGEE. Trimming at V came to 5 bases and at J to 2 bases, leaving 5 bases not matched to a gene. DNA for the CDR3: TGTGCCAGCAGACTTGGGACAGGGACCTACGAGCAGTACTTC. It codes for CASRLGTGTYEQYF.

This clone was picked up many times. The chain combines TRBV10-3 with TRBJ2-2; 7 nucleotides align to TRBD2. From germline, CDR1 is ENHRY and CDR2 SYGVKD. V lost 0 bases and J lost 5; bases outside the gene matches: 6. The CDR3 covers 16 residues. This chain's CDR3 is CAISESLAATTGELFF. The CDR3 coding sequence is TGTGCCATCAGTGAGTCCCTAGCGGCCACTACCGGGGAGCTGTTTTTT.

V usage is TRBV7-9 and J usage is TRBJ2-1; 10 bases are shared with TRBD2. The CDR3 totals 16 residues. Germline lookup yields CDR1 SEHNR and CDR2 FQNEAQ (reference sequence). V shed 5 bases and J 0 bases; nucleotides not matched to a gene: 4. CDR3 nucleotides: TGTGCCAGCAGCCCTCCTAGCGGGAGCTCCTACAATGAGCAGTTCTTC. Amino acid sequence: CASSPPSGSSYNEQFF.

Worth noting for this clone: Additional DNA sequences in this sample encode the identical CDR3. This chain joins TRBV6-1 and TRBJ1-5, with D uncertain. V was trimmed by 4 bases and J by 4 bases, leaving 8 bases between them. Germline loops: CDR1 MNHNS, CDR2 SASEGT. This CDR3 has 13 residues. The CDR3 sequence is CASSAGRNQPQHF. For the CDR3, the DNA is TGTGCCAGCAGTGCGGGGAGGAATCAGCCCCAGCATTTT.

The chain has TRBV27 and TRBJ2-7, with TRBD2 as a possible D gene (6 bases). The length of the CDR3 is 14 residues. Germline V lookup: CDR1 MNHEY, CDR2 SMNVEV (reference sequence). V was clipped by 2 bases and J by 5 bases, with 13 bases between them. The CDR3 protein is CASSLGGNFNEQYF. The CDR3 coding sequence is TGTGCCAGCAGTTTAGGGGGGAATTTCAACGAGCAGTACTTC.

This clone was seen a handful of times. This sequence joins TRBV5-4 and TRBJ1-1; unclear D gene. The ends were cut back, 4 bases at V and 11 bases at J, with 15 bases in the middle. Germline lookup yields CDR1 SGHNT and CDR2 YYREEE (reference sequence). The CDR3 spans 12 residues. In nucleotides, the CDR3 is TGTGCCAGCAGCCCTGCGAGGTCCGGGGCTTTCTTT. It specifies CASSPARSGAFF.

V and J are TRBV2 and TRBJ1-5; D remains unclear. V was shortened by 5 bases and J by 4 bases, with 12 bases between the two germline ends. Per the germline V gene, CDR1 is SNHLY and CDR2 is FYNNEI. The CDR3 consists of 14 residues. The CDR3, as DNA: TGTGCCAGCAGTAAAGACGGGTCGAATCAGCCCCAGCATTTT. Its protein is CASSKDGSNQPQHF. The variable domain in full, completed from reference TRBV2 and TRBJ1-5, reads EPEVTQTPSHQVTQMGQEVILRCVPISNHLYFYWYRQILGQKVEFLVSFYNNEISEKSEIFDDQFSVERPDGSNFTLKIRSTKLEDSAMYFCASSKDGSNQPQHFGDGTRLSIL.

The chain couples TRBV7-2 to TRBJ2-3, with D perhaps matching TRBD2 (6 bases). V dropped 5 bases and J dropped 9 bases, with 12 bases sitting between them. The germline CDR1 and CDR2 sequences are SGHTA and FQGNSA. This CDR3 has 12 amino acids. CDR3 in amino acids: CASSPLAGTQYF. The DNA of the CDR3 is TGTGCCAGCAGCCCACTAGCTGGGACGCAGTATTTT.

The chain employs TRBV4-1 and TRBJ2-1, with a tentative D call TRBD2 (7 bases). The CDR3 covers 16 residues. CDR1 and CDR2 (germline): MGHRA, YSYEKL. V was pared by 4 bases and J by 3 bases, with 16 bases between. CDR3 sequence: CASSPGGGRNYNEQFF. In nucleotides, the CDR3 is TGCGCCAGCAGCCCGGGGGGCGGGAGAAACTACAATGAGCAGTTCTTC.

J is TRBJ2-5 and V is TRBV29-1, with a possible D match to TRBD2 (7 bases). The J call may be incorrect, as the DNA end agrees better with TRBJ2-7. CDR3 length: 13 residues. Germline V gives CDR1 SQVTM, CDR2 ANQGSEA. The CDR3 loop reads CSVVGGAAYEQYF. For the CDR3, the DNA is TGCAGCGTTGTGGGGGGGGCAGCCTACGAGCAGTACTTC.

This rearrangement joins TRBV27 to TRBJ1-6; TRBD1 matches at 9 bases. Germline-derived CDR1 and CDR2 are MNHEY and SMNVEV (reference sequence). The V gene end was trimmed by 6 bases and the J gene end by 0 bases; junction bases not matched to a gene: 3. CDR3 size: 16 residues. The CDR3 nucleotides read TGTGCCAGCAGATGGACAGGGGTCTCCTATAATTCACCCCTCCACTTT. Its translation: CASRWTGVSYNSPLHF.

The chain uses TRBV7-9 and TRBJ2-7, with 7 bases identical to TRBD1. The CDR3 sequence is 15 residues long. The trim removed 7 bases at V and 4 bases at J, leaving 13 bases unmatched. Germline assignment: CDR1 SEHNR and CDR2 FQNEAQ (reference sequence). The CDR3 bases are TGTGCCAGCACCATAACCCGACCAGGGGGATACGAGCAGTACTTC. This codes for CASTITRPGGYEQYF.

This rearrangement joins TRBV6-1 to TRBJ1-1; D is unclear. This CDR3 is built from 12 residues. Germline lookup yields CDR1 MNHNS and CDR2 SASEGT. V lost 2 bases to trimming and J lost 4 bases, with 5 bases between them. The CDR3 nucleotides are TGTGCCAGCAGTGAACTCGGCACTGAAGCTTTCTTT. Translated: CASSELGTEAFF.

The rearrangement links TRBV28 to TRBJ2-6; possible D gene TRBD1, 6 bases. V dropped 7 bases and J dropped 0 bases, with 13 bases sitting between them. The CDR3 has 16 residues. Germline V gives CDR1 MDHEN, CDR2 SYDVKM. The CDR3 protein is CASTAGDVSGANVLTF. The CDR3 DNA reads TGTGCCAGCACCGCAGGGGACGTCTCTGGGGCCAACGTCCTGACTTTC.

The CDR3 protein is CASSPRGGIPNTEAFF. Here the CDR3 DNA reads TGTGCCAGCTCACCACGTGGCGGAATTCCGAACACTGAAGCTTTCTTT. The rearrangement joins TRBV18 to TRBJ1-1; unclear D gene. Germline values: CDR1 KGHSH, CDR2 LQKENI. CDR3 size: 16 residues. Trimming took 1 base from V and 1 from J, leaving 13 bases between them.

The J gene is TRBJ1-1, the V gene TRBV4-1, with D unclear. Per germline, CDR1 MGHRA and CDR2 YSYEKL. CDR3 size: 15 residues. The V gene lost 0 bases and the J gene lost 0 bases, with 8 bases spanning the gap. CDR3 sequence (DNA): TGCGCCAGCAGCCAAGATCGGAGCCTGAACACTGAAGCTTTCTTT. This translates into CASSQDRSLNTEAFF.

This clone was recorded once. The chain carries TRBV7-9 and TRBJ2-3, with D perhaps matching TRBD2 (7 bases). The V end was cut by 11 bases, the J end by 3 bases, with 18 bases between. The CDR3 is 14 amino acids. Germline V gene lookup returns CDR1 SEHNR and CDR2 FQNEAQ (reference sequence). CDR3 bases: TGTGCCTCCCAGGTGGGGGGGCGAACAGATACGCAGTATTTT. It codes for CASQVGGRTDTQYF.

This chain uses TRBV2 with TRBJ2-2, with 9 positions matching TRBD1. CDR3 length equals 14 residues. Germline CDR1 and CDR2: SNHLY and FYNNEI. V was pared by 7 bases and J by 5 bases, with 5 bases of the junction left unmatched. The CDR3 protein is CASKRTGETGELFF. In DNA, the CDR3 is TGTGCCAGCAAGCGGACAGGGGAAACCGGGGAGCTGTTTTTT.

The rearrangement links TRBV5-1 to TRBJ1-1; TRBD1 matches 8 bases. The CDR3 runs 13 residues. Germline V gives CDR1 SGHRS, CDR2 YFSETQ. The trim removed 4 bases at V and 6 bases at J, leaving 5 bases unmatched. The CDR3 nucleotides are TGCGCCAGCAGCGGCCAGGGGGCCCCTGAAGCTTTCTTT. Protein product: CASSGQGAPEAFF. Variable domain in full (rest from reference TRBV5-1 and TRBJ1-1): KAGVTQTPRYLIKTRGQQVTLSCSPISGHRSVSWYQQTPGQGLQFLFEYFSETQRNKGNFPGRFSGRQFSNSRSEMNVSTLELGDSALYLCASSGQGAPEAFFGQGTRLTVV.

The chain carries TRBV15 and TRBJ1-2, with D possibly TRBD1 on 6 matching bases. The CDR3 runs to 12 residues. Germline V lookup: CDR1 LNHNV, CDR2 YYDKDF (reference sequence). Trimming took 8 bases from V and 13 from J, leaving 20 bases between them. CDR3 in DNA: TGTGCCACCTCACCAGGGGCGGGAGGGGCCACCTTC. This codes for CATSPGAGGATF.